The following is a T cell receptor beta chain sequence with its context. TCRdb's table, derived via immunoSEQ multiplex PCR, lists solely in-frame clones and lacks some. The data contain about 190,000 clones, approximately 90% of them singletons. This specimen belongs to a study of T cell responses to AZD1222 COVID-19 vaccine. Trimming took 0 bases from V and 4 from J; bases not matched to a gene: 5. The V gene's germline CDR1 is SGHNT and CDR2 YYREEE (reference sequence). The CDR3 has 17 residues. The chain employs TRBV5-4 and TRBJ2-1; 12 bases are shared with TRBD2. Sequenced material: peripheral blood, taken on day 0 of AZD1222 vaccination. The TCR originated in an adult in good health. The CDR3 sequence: CASSLVSSGGVYNEQFF. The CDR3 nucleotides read TGTGCCAGCAGCTTGGTGTCTAGCGGGGGGGTTTACAATGAGCAGTTCTTC.